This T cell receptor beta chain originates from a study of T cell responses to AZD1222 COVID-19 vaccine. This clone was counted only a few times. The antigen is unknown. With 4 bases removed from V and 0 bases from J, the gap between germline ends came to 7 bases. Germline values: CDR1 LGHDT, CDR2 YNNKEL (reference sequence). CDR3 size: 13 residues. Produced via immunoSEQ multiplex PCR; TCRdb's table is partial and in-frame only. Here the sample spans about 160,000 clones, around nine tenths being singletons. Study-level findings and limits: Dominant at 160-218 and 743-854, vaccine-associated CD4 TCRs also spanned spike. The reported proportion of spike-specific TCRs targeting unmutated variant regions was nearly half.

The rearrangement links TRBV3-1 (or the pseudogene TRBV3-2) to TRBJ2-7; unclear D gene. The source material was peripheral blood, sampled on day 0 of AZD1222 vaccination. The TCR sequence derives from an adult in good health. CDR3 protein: CASSPSGSYEQYF. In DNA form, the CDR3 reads TGTGCCAGCAGCCCGTCGGGCTCCTACGAGCAGTACTTC.